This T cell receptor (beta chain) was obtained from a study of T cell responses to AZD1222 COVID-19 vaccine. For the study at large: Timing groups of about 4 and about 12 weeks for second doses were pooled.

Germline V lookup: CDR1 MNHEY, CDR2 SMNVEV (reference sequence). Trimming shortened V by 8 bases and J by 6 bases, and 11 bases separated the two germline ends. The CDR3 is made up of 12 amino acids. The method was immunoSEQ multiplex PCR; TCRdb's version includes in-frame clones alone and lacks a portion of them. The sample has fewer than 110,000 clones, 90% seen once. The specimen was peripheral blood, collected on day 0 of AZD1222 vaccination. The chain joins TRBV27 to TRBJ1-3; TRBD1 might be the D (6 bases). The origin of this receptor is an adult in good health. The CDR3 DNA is TGTGCCAGCCGGGGGCAGAAAAACACCATATATTTT. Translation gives CASRGQKNTIYF.